The 20 T cell receptor beta chains presented below share a single source sample, sequenced in a study of immune heterogeneity within non-small cell lung tumors. The TCR beta CDR3 region underwent multiplex PCR amplification with 32 V and 13 J primers. A single record per CDR3 protein comes from TCRdb applying MiXCR to the multiplex PCR reads. The sample gives about 15,000 distinct CDR3 sequences, around 27% of which show up once; 5.2% is in the top ten. The template for each sample was roughly 610 ng of genomic DNA, which had been extracted from bulk tumor tissue. Surgery yielded several widely spaced biopsies per primary tumor. Curative surgery was undertaken by patients, who had untreated, newly diagnosed non-small cell lung cancer. Specimen: lung tumor tissue. The receptor set was obtained from a man aged 40-55 years with non-small cell lung cancer.

To note about this clonotype: An end of the junction does not agree with germline; a read error may underlie this. The rearrangement uses TRBV12-3 or TRBV12-4 and TRBJ1-6, with D unresolved. This CDR3 has 15 amino acids. CDR3 bases: TGTGCCAGCAGTCCCGACAACTCCTATAATTTACCCCTCCACTTT. Its translation: CASSPDNSYNLPLHF.

As concerns this clonotype: This may arise from a read error, as a much more abundant clone is one base away. The V gene is TRBV12-3 or TRBV12-4, the J gene TRBJ1-1; the D gene is possibly TRBD1 (5 bases). The CDR3 covers 16 residues. The CDR3 nucleotides are TGTGCCGGCAGTTTAGTAGCAGTTAACATTGGGGGAGTAGCTTTCTTT. This codes for CAGSLVAVNIGGVAFF.

The gene calls are TRBV5-5 and TRBJ2-5; D may correspond to TRBD1 or TRBD2 (5 bases each). The V gene lost 1 base and the J gene lost 2 bases, with 9 bases spanning the gap. CDR3 length equals 14 residues. Germline V CDR1 and CDR2: SGHKS, YYEKEE (reference sequence). The CDR3 DNA sequence: TGTGCCAGCAGCTTGTGGGACGGTCAAGAGACCCAGTACTTC. Protein product: CASSLWDGQETQYF. The full variable domain, its missing parts supplied by reference TRBV5-5 and TRBJ2-5, is DAGVTQSPTHLIKTRGQQVTLRCSPISGHKSVSWYQQVLGQGPQFIFQYYEKEERGRGNFPDRFSARQFPNYSSELNVNALLLGDSALYLCASSLWDGQETQYFGPGTRLLVL.

By sample fraction, this clonotype is medium-sized. The chain is built from TRBV28 and TRBJ1-3, with D possibly matching TRBD1 (6 bases). The germline V and J ends were trimmed by 3 bases and 3 bases, with 9 bases remaining between them. CDR3 length equals 14 residues. Germline CDR1 and CDR2: MDHEN and SYDVKM. CDR3: CASSFSGVGNTIYF. The CDR3 nucleotides are TGTGCCAGCAGTTTCTCAGGGGTTGGAAACACCATATATTTT.

As concerns this clonotype: One junction end does not reproduce the germline sequence, and a read error may be involved. V gene TRBV7-9 combines with J gene TRBJ2-7, with a tentative D call TRBD2 (5 bases). CDR1 is SEHNR, CDR2 FQNEAQ, per germline (reference sequence). CDR3 length equals 12 residues. The DNA for the CDR3 is TGTGTCAGCAGCTTATCGGGATACGAGCAGTACTTC. This encodes CVSSLSGYEQYF.

This clonotype was counted a few times. The V call is TRBV5-4, the J call TRBJ2-2, with D tentatively TRBD2 (6 bases). Trimming took off 0 bases at V and 2 bases at J, with 11 bases between the two ends. The CDR3 is made up of 16 amino acids. Germline V gives CDR1 SGHNT, CDR2 YYREEE (reference sequence). In DNA form, the CDR3 reads TGTGCCAGCAGCTTGGCTGGCGGGGCTAACACCGGGGAGCTGTTTTTT. It codes for CASSLAGGANTGELFF. Looking up the rest from reference TRBV5-4 and TRBJ2-2 gives the full variable domain: ETGVTQSPTHLIKTRGQQVTLRCSSQSGHNTVSWYQQALGQGPQFIFQYYREEENGRGNFPPRFSGLQFPNYSSELNVNALELDDSALYLCASSLAGGANTGELFFGEGSRLTVL.

Turning to this clonotype: With a much larger clone just one base away, this may be a read error. The chain couples TRBV30 to TRBJ1-6; no reliable D call. Trimming removed 8 bases from V and 5 bases from J, with 10 bases in between. CDR3 size: 12 residues. Germline V lookup: CDR1 GTSNPN, CDR2 SVGIG (reference sequence). The CDR3 sequence is CARRRDNSPLHF. The CDR3 DNA sequence: TGTGCCAGGCGCAGAGATAATTCACCCCTCCACTTT.

V and J are TRBV11-3 and TRBJ2-1; 7 bases line up with TRBD2. The V gene end was trimmed by 2 bases and the J gene end by 4 bases; junction bases not matched to a gene: 8. Per germline, CDR1 SGHNT and CDR2 YENEEA. This CDR3 has 16 residues. The CDR3 reads CASSLQSLAVYNEQFF. The CDR3 nucleotides are TGTGCCAGCAGCTTACAGAGTCTAGCGGTATACAATGAGCAGTTCTTC.

V and J are TRBV2 and TRBJ2-5; TRBD2 matches at 15 bases. Germline lookup yields CDR1 SNHLY and CDR2 FYNNEI. This CDR3 has 15 amino acids. The junction had 8 bases not matched to a gene; V was cut back by 10 bases and J by 5 bases. Here the CDR3 reads CATGGTSGRLETQYF. As DNA, the CDR3 is TGTGCCACCGGGGGGACTAGCGGGAGGTTGGAGACCCAGTACTTC.

As for this clonotype: One base away lies a much larger clone, so this may be a sequencing read error. The rearrangement uses TRBV11-2 and TRBJ1-6; possibly TRBD1 for D (5 bases). The ends were cut back, 4 bases at V and 7 bases at J, with 14 bases in the middle. CDR1 is SGHAT, CDR2 FQNNGV, per germline. The CDR3 runs to 15 residues. Here the CDR3 reads CASSSSTWGNSPLHF. The CDR3 nucleotides are TGTGCCAGCAGCTCTTCCACATGGGGCAATTCACCCCTCCACTTT. Full variable domain (outside the CDR3, taken from reference TRBV11-2 and TRBJ1-6): EAGVAQSPRYKIIEKRQSVAFWCNPISGHATLYWYQQILGQGPKLLIQFQNNGVVDDSQLPKDRFSAERLKGVDSTLKIQPAKLEDSAVYLCASSSSTWGNSPLHFGNGTRLTVT.

This clonotype has at least ten counts. This chain joins TRBV3-1 and TRBJ1-2; D possibly corresponds to TRBD1 (5 bases). Germline CDR1 and CDR2: LGHDT and YNNKEL (reference sequence). The CDR3 consists of 17 residues. The ends were cut back, 1 base at V and 0 bases at J, with 15 bases in the middle. The CDR3 DNA reads as TGTGCCAGCAGCCAAGGGTCTACAGGTTTTACTAACTATGGCTACACCTTC. Its protein is CASSQGSTGFTNYGYTF.

The V and J genes are TRBV6-2 or TRBV6-3 and TRBJ1-1; D might be TRBD1 (5 bases). CDR1 is MNHEY and CDR2 is SVGEGT in the germline V gene. The CDR3 has 15 residues. V lost 5 bases to trimming and J lost 0 bases, with 13 bases between them. CDR3 loop: CASSPSGRMNTEAFF. CDR3 bases: TGTGCCAGCAGTCCCTCGGGACGGATGAACACTGAAGCTTTCTTT.

This clonotype is categorized as medium-sized. V usage is TRBV12-3 or TRBV12-4 and J usage is TRBJ1-2, with a tentative D call TRBD1 (6 bases). The CDR3 is made up of 14 amino acids. V dropped 6 bases and J dropped 0 bases, with 11 bases sitting between them. CDR3 nucleotide sequence: TGTGCCAGCAGCTTACAGGGTGCTAACTATGGCTACACCTTC. As protein: CASSLQGANYGYTF.

This clonotype has at least ten counts. This chain links TRBV5-6 with TRBJ1-6; TRBD1 matches 9 bases. V shed 0 bases, J shed 6 bases, and the junction held 4 bases outside the gene matches. Germline values: CDR1 SGHDT, CDR2 YYEEEE. The CDR3 consists of 16 residues. Here the CDR3 DNA reads TGTGCCAGCAGCTTGGGACAGGGGGGTATTAATTCACCCCTCCACTTT. Its translation is CASSLGQGGINSPLHF.

This chain connects TRBV3-1 to TRBJ2-3; D might be TRBD1 or TRBD2, each matching 5 bases. The CDR3 runs 15 residues. Germline V lookup: CDR1 LGHDT, CDR2 YNNKEL (reference sequence). The CDR3: CEQPRDLITTDTQYF. The CDR3 coding sequence is TGTGAGCAGCCAAGGGACCTTATCACCACAGATACGCAGTATTTT.

A few counts support this clonotype. The DNA is omitted, as the CDR3 cannot be located on it reliably, and the CDR3 follows TCRdb's listing. The chain carries TRBV6-1 and TRBJ2-3. CDR1 MNHNS and CDR2 SASEGT come from the germline V gene. The CDR3 region is 12 residues in length, termini included. CDR3 residues: CASSSSADTQYF.

This clonotype is judged medium-sized. The chain uses TRBV5-1 and TRBJ1-2; 10 bases agree with TRBD1. This CDR3 has 17 amino acids. Trimming removed 0 bases from V and 2 bases from J; junction bases left unmatched: 7. From germline, CDR1 is SGHRS and CDR2 YFSETQ. CDR3 in DNA: TGCGCCAGCAGCTTGGCCAGGAGGGGACAGGGGAACTATGGCTACACCTTC. It encodes CASSLARRGQGNYGYTF.

Only a few counts were recorded for this clonotype. The genes are TRBV6-1 and TRBJ1-1; possible D gene TRBD1, 6 bases. The length of the CDR3 is 15 residues. With 2 bases removed from V and 1 base from J, the gap between germline ends came to 11 bases. The V gene's germline CDR1 is MNHNS and CDR2 SASEGT. Written as DNA, the CDR3 is TGTGCCAGCAGTGAAACGGAGGGGGGGAACACTGAAGCTTTCTTT. This encodes CASSETEGGNTEAFF.

This clonotype has at least ten counts. The CDR3 region is CATSGVHNEQFF. The CDR3 DNA reads TGTGCCACCTCGGGAGTGCACAATGAGCAGTTCTTC. This sequence joins TRBV24-1 and TRBJ2-1, with TRBD2 as a possible D gene (6 bases). The CDR3 is 12 residues long. Trimming stripped 9 bases from V and 5 bases from J, with 10 bases between. Germline CDR1 and CDR2: KGHDR and SFDVKD.

This clonotype is labeled medium-sized. J is TRBJ1-6 and V is TRBV19, with D possibly TRBD1 on 6 matching bases. The germline CDR1 and CDR2 sequences are LNHDA and SQIVND (reference sequence). Trimming left V 8 bases short and J 7 bases short, with 15 bases between. CDR3 length equals 14 residues. The CDR3 protein is CASYAGTPNSPLHF. The DNA of the CDR3 is TGTGCCAGTTATGCCGGGACACCAAATTCACCCCTCCACTTT.